This TCR beta chain was observed in a study of T cells after posttransplantation cyclophosphamide. Libraries were prepared by immunoSEQ multiplex PCR; TCRdb keeps only in-frame clonotypes and omits some of them. There are 6,500 or so clones in the sample; roughly 81% occur only once, and about a fifth lies in the top ten. Points from the study as a whole: Skin or GI-infiltrating T cells shared few TRB sequences with blood. Later blood repertoires were often dominated by clones from the donor CD8+ memory compartment. Recipient CMV seropositivity and CMV reactivation strongly tracked TRB clonality.

Cyclophosphamide on days +3 and +4 followed busulfan-fludarabine conditioning and a marrow graft. About this clone: Antigen unknown.

This receptor was taken from a young adult male patient who received an allogeneic stem cell transplant from a related donor, was CMV-positive, and had acute GVHD only. Some T cells may possibly be graft donor cells. Here the sequenced sample was PBMCs, taken almost 1,500 days after allogeneic stem cell transplant with posttransplant cyclophosphamide.

CDR3 sequence reads: CAISGVQETQYF. The CDR3 DNA sequence: TGTGCCATCAGTGGTGTACAAGAGACCCAGTACTTC. The rearrangement links TRBV10-3 to TRBJ2-5; D not certain. V was clipped by 4 bases and J by 2 bases, with 5 bases between them. The CDR3 loop spans 12 amino acids. Germline V lookup: CDR1 ENHRY, CDR2 SYGVKD.